This T cell receptor beta chain was sequenced in a study of T cell responses to AZD1222 COVID-19 vaccine. As for this clone: Its antigen is currently unknown.

CDR1 MNHEY and CDR2 SVGAGI come from the germline V gene. CDR3 length: 13 amino acids. Losses at the gene ends were 6 bases for V and 8 bases for J; bases not matched to a gene: 6. Repertoires were generated with immunoSEQ multiplex PCR, while TCRdb's copy carries only in-frame clones and drops some. Of 60,000 to 75,000 clones in the sample, 70% to 90% were seen once. Findings of the study overall: Clonal diversity was possibly underestimated, and the donors were mostly white British, with more females. Repertoires were obtained only post-peak T cell response.

The source material was peripheral blood, sampled 28 days after the second AZD1222 dose. This TCR came from an adult who received the AZD1222 COVID-19 vaccine. The chain is built from TRBV6-5 and TRBJ2-1, with TRBD1 identical over 8 bases. The CDR3 region has the DNA TGTGCCAGCAGAAAGGACAGGGCGTATGAGCAGTTCTTC. Amino acid sequence: CASRKDRAYEQFF.